This T cell receptor beta chain was recorded in a study of T cell responses to AZD1222 COVID-19 vaccine (dated by TCRdb to the early 2020s). Background for the entire study: TCR sequencing covered fewer than 250 trial participants: 207 given two doses of AZD1222 and about 26 given two doses of MenACWY control vaccine. Trial participants were enrolled by age into subgroups of 18-55, 56-69 and 70-plus years, and around 140, 26 and 57 TCR-sequenced participants, respectively, were included in these subgroups.

Worth noting for this clone: There is no known antigen for this receptor. Base qualities are not provided; no much larger clone lies one nucleotide away.

The germline V gene supplies CDR1 LGHNA and CDR2 YNFKEQ. For this chain, trimming is 1 base at the V end and 10 bases at the J end, and the number of junction bases without a gene match is 13. Measured from the cysteine to the phenylalanine, the CDR3 is 17 residues long. Only the CDR3 DNA stays, 51 bases, in frame from base 1. The CDR3 regions of human TCRbeta chains were analyzed by immunosequencing. Processing in the source paper ran as follows. TCRs in the repertoires were matched against a reference library of SARS-CoV-2-specific TCRs that had been generated with the MIRA antigen-specificity platform. Breadth was defined as the fraction of unique TCRs that were SARS-CoV-2-associated, and depth was defined as the fraction of total T cells that were SARS-CoV-2-associated. Using the MIRA data, each spike-specific TCR was mapped to the spike region that the TCR reacts to and placed in a CD4 or CD8 class. Log10-transformed breadth and depth values were compared by one-way ANOVA with Sidak's multiple comparisons tests. TCRdb limited this immuneACCESS table to in-frame rearrangements with V and J called. A share of clones is missing; checked studies link under half to unresolved V genes, and the rest is unexplained. V and J calls plus clone size are reproduced from that table; the DNA served to infer D and trimming. The table for this sample lists roughly 99,000 clones; roughly 90% of them were counted only once. The ten biggest clones cover over 7% of the sample.

General study outcomes and caveats: Because no day 14 peak-response samples were available, the repertoires could be characterized only after the peak T cell response. After two AZD1222 doses, both the breadth and the depth of spike-specific TCRs were significantly higher than at day 0 and than in MenACWY recipients. Reportedly, almost half of the unique spike-specific TCRs recognized epitopes lying outside the regions that are mutated in the B.1.351 and B.1.1.7 variants. Vaccine-associated CD4 TCRs spanned the whole spike protein, with dominant responses in regions 160-218 and 743-854. Only six AZD1222 recipients were SARS-CoV-2 seropositive at baseline, limiting conclusions about previously exposed vaccinees. In the small 56-69-year group, the increase in depth fell short of significance, most likely because of low power. Participants were mostly white British and included more females than males, and it was suggested by the authors that clonal diversity may have been underestimated.

Per the publication, the time point label means: about 28 days (+/-7) after the second vaccine dose. AZD1222 recipients whose second dose came at about 4 weeks and those whose second dose came at about 12 weeks were combined into one group, since spike-specific TCR depth and breadth did not differ between the two schedules. Samples from vaccinated people were obtained from the UK trials COV001 and COV002, which included a single-blind randomized controlled phase 2/3 trial of AZD1222 (ChAdOx1 nCoV-19) in healthy adults. For TCRbeta chain sequencing, PBMC samples from trial participants were taken at day 0 and at day 28 after the second dose.

This chain joins TRBV4-2 to TRBJ1-6, and TRBD1 matches 7 of the central bases. This receptor was identified in an adult who received the AZD1222 COVID-19 vaccine. The sample was peripheral blood, taken 28 days after the second AZD1222 dose. The DNA is as follows: TGTGCCAGCAGCCAAGCCTCTACAGGGGCTCAGCGGTCACCCCTCCACTTT. Translation gives CASSQASTGAQRSPLHF.